Only one count was recorded for the clone carrying this TCR beta chain. Deletions cut 5 bases from V and 5 bases from J, with 21 bases between. Germline V gives CDR1 MNHEY, CDR2 SMNVEV (reference sequence). The CDR3 has 16 residues. This specimen belongs to a study of blood T cell repertoires in COVID-19. Per the study methods: Reference gene primer amplification gave estimated nucleated cell counts. Clones were sequenced by immunoSEQ multiplex PCR, and TCRdb holds only the in-frame ones, with some missing. V and J calls and clone size are as listed in that table; D and trimming were resolved from the DNA. The sample records about 160,000 clones, 79% being singletons.

The sequenced material came from peripheral blood. This clonotype originated in a woman in her sixties with COVID-19, enrolled during active disease. The V call is TRBV27, the J call TRBJ1-2, with D perhaps matching TRBD1 (5 bases). CDR3 protein: CASSPGTQGSTYGYTF. The CDR3 nucleotides read TGTGCCAGCAGTCCCGGGACTCAGGGTTCGACTTATGGCTACACCTTC.